The rows below give T cell receptor beta chains drawn from one sample of a study of CD8+ T cells in alopecia areata. Clones were read by immunoSEQ multiplex PCR, and TCRdb kept only the in-frame ones, dropping some. The sample includes about 91,000 clones, nearly 45% of them seen just once. Sample: CD4+ T cells sorted from blood. The origin of the receptors is a human donor with alopecia areata. The CDR3 runs from the conserved cysteine through the conserved F or W. Each record gives: D gene, clone size, J gene, V gene, CDR3 DNA, CDR3 protein. The D gene is left open where the match is weak. Not all rows give a size; the values are once, few, many and, for expanded clones, a class.

.	.	TRBJ2-7	TRBV29-1	TGCAGCGTTAAGGTGGACTCCATTTACGAGCAGTACTTC	CSVKVDSIYEQYF
.	.	TRBJ2-7	TRBV2	TGTGCCAGCGGCCAAGAGTCAGGGGCCTACGAGCAGTACTTC	CASGQESGAYEQYF
.	.	TRBJ2-7	TRBV29-1	TGCAGCGCCCAAGGCAGGGTAGGCTACGAGCAGTACTTC	CSAQGRVGYEQYF
.	once	TRBJ2-5	TRBV30	TGTGCCTGGAAGTCTAACACCGAGGCGGAGACCCAGTACTTC	CAWKSNTEAETQYF
.	few	TRBJ1-1	TRBV29-1	TGCAGCGTTGTGGGGCAGGGGAACACTGAAGCTTTCTTT	CSVVGQGNTEAFF
TRBD1	.	TRBJ1-2	TRBV20-1	TGCAGCCCAGGGGGGTATGGCTACACCTTC	CSPGGYGYTF
.	.	TRBJ2-7	TRBV7-2	TGTGCCAGCAGCTTTAGCGAGGGGAGTTACGAGCAGTACTTC	CASSFSEGSYEQYF
TRBD1	once	TRBJ2-1	TRBV30	TGTGCCTGGAGTGTACAGGGGCCGAGTGAGCAGTTCTTC	CAWSVQGPSEQFF
.	.	TRBJ1-2	TRBV30	TGTGCCTGGAGAGACGGAGTGGCCTATGGCTACACCTTC	CAWRDGVAYGYTF
.	.	TRBJ2-5	TRBV5-1	TGCGCCAGCAGCTTTCAAGAGACCCAGTACTTC	CASSFQETQYF
.	few	TRBJ2-1	TRBV2	TGTGCCAGCGACGGTAGCGCTATCACTAGGAATGAGCAGTTCTTC	CASDGSAITRNEQFF
TRBD1	.	TRBJ2-7	TRBV27	TGTGCCAGCCGCAGGGGGAGCTCCTACGAGCAGTACTTC	CASRRGSSYEQYF
TRBD1	.	TRBJ2-2	TRBV29-1	TGCAGCGCCAGCCGACGGGGGACAGGGTTACTTCACGGGGAGCTGTTTTTT	CSASRRGTGLLHGELFF
.	.	TRBJ2-1	TRBV6-5	TGTGCCAGCAGTTCCAGAGGGTACAATGAGCAGTTCTTC	CASSSRGYNEQFF
.	.	TRBJ2-1	TRBV20-1	TGCAGTGGCCAGACCTACAATGAGCAGTTCTTC	CSGQTYNEQFF
.	.	TRBJ2-7	TRBV7-9	TGTGCCAGCAGCTTACTTGGAGCGGGCGACTCCTACGAGCAGTACTTC	CASSLLGAGDSYEQYF
.	.	TRBJ2-3	TRBV30	TGTGCCTGCCCCGAGGCTGCAGGCGGGGATACGCAGTATTTT	CACPEAAGGDTQYF
.	.	TRBJ1-1	TRBV29-1	TGCAGCGTTGGAACAGGGCAAACTGAAGCTTTCTTT	CSVGTGQTEAFF
TRBD1	few	TRBJ2-7	TRBV2	TGTGCCAGCACCGTAGACAGGGGAAGCTCCTACGAGCAGTACTTC	CASTVDRGSSYEQYF
.	.	TRBJ2-3	TRBV27	TGTGCCAGCAGTTTAGGGCGCAATACAGATACGCAGTATTTT	CASSLGRNTDTQYF
TRBD2	.	TRBJ2-7	TRBV27	TGTGCCAGCAGTTCCCCGGCCGGGGGGATATACGAGCAGTACTTC	CASSSPAGGIYEQYF
.	.	TRBJ2-1	TRBV29-1	TGCAGCGGGGCTCAATATTCCTACAATGAGCAGTTCTTC	CSGAQYSYNEQFF
TRBD1	.	TRBJ1-6	TRBV29-1	TGCAGCCCGGGCACCGGGACAGGGTCCTCAATTTATAATTCACCCCTCCACTTT	CSPGTGTGSSIYNSPLHF
.	once	TRBJ2-1	TRBV6-5	TGTGCCAGCAGTTCGGCTTATGAGCAGTTCTTC	CASSSAYEQFF
TRBD2	.	TRBJ2-3	TRBV5-4	TGTGCCAGCAGCTTGACTAGCGCCGCAGATACGCAGTATTTT	CASSLTSAADTQYF
TRBD1	few	TRBJ2-3	TRBV4-1	TGCGCCAGCAGCCAAAACTTGTACAAGGGACAGTTTAGCACAGATACGCAGTATTTT	CASSQNLYKGQFSTDTQYF
.	.	TRBJ2-2	TRBV5-6	TGTGCCAGCAGCTTGGCCGCCGGGGCCTACACCGGGGAGCTGTTTTTT	CASSLAAGAYTGELFF
.	once	TRBJ1-1	TRBV2	TGTGCCCCACGGGGGGCACGGTCTGAAGCTTTCTTT	CAPRGARSEAFF
.	.	TRBJ1-1	TRBV29-1	TGCAGCGTCGATACGGGACGGGCTGAAGCTTTCTTT	CSVDTGRAEAFF
TRBD1	.	TRBJ2-5	TRBV28	TGTGCCAGCAGTCCAAGACAGGGGGCGGGGACCCAGTACTTC	CASSPRQGAGTQYF
TRBD1	few	TRBJ2-7	TRBV18	TGTGCCAGCTCCCCGGACAGGGGGCTGGACGAGCAGTACTTC	CASSPDRGLDEQYF
.	once	TRBJ2-5	TRBV4-2	TGTGCCAGCAGCCGACAGACGGAAATCCATCAAGAGACCCAGTACTTC	CASSRQTEIHQETQYF
.	few	TRBJ1-1	TRBV29-1	TGCAGCGTTCCACCGCACCAGGGTCGTACTGAAGCTTTCTTT	CSVPPHQGRTEAFF
TRBD1	.	TRBJ2-7	TRBV25-1	TGTGCCAGCAGTACAGGGGACGATTTCTACGAGCAGTACTTC	CASSTGDDFYEQYF
.	few	TRBJ2-1	TRBV9	TGTGCCAGCAGCGTTGGGTACAATGAGCAGTTCTTC	CASSVGYNEQFF
TRBD1	.	TRBJ2-7	TRBV29-1	TGCAGCGTTGAGGGACAGGGGCCCTACGAGCAGTACTTC	CSVEGQGPYEQYF
.	.	TRBJ1-2	TRBV11-2	TGTGCCAGCAGCCGGATCCGGAGGACCGAGGACGGCTACACCTTC	CASSRIRRTEDGYTF
.	.	TRBJ1-5	TRBV6-6	TGTGCCAGCAGGGCAGGGTCGGTCGGTCAGCCCCAGCATTTT	CASRAGSVGQPQHF
TRBD1	few	TRBJ1-1	TRBV29-1	TGCAGCGGGGGGACAGCCCGCGCCGCTTTCTTT	CSGGTARAAFF
.	.	TRBJ2-7	TRBV11-2	TGTGCCAGCAGCTTAGTCTACGAGCAGTACTTC	CASSLVYEQYF
.	.	TRBJ1-2	TRBV7-3	TGTGCCAGCAGCTTTGGGCAGGGAGATGGCTACACCTTC	CASSFGQGDGYTF
.	.	TRBJ1-2	TRBV18	TGTGCCAGCTCACCGGACGGACGGGGAGGTGGCTACACCTTC	CASSPDGRGGGYTF
.	.	TRBJ2-2	TRBV29-1	TGCAGCGTTGAGGGCACCGGGGAGCTGTTTTTT	CSVEGTGELFF
.	.	TRBJ2-1	TRBV5-1	TGCGCCAGCAGCTTATCAGGAATGGGTTACAATGAGCAGTTCTTC	CASSLSGMGYNEQFF